What follows is one TCR beta chain and its context. The CDR3 consists of 20 residues. V shed 3 bases, J shed 1 base, and the junction held 14 bases outside the gene matches. CDR1 is MDHEN and CDR2 is SYDVKM in the germline V gene. Recovery among Cohort 3 donors was established by two negative PCRs, clearance, or symptom resolution. The data stem from a study of blood T cell repertoires in COVID-19. Whole-study context: The origin of the acute and convalescent COVID-19 samples was the United States, Italy and Spain.

Source study methods: Nucleated cell number was recorded as an estimate derived from reference gene primer amplification. The method was immunoSEQ multiplex PCR; TCRdb's version includes in-frame clones alone and lacks a portion of them. V and J calls and clone size come straight from that table; D and trimming were deduced from the DNA. Among about 330,000 clones listed, about 90% were seen once. This receptor was obtained from a woman in her twenties or thirties who had recovered from COVID-19. The sample was PBMCs or T cells enriched from blood (not recorded which). The V gene is TRBV28, the J gene TRBJ2-6; 8 nucleotides match TRBD2. The chain's CDR3 is CASSFYAQRGTVSGANVLTF. The CDR3 DNA reads as TGTGCCAGCAGTTTTTATGCCCAGCGGGGGACCGTTTCTGGGGCCAACGTCCTGACTTTC.